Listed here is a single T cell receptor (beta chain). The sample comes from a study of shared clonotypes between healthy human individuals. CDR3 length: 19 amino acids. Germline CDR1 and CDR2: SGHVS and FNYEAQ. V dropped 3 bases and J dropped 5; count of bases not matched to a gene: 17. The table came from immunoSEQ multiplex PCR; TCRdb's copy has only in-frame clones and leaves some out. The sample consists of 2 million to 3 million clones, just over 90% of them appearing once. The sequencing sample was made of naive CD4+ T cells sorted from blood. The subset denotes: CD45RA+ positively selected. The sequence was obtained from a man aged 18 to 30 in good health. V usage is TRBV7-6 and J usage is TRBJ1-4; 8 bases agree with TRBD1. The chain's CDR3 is CASSFLGQGAPLANEKLFF. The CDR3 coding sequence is TGTGCCAGCAGCTTCCTGGGCCAGGGGGCCCCGTTGGCCAATGAAAAACTGTTTTTT.